The T cell receptor (beta chain) under discussion was sequenced for a study of OX40 agonist ivuxolimab in advanced cancers. About the research overall: Partial responses occurred in Three dose-escalation patients, one with hepatocellular carcinoma and two with cutaneous melanoma.

Generated by immunoSEQ multiplex PCR, the TCRdb table keeps only in-frame clones and is missing some. The repertoire holds 12,000 to 15,000 clones, with just under 80% as singletons. The germline V gene has CDR1 MDHEN and CDR2 SYDVKM. The V end lost 7 bases, the J end lost 4 bases, and 6 bases lay between the germline ends. The CDR3 has 11 residues. The TCR was taken from an adult with an advanced solid tumor such as melanoma, head and neck, liver or kidney cancer. The source was CD4+ or CD8+ T cells sorted from blood, collected in a trial of the OX40 agonist ivuxolimab. This rearrangement joins TRBV28 to TRBJ2-3; the D is unclear. The CDR3 nucleotides are TGTGCCAGCACCCCCCCAGATACGCAGTATTTT. Translating it yields CASTPPDTQYF.